This entry lists 5 T cell receptor beta chains sequenced from one sample in a study of blood T cell repertoires in COVID-19 (dated by TCRdb to 2018 to 2020). Libraries were prepared through the immunoSEQ multiplex PCR assay. TCRdb holds this immuneACCESS table with in-frame rearrangements only. Some clones are missing; in checked studies, unresolved V genes explain under half, and the rest has no known cause. This sample comprises some 350,000 clones, 65% to 85% of them detected only once. The top ten clonotypes cover about 3% of the sample. Sequenced input: peripheral blood. Source of these receptors: a man aged 25-40 years with active or convalescent COVID-19.

The chain couples TRBV7-3 to TRBJ2-1; 9 bases map to TRBD2. V lost 2 bases, J lost 3 bases, and 17 bases stayed unmatched. The CDR3 is made up of 20 amino acids. CDR1 is SGHTA, CDR2 FQGTGA, per germline. The CDR3 sequence is CASSLRHSGSIPPYYNEQFF. The CDR3 nucleotides read TGTGCCAGCAGCTTACGGCATAGCGGGAGTATCCCCCCCTACTACAATGAGCAGTTCTTC.

The gene calls are TRBV27 and TRBJ1-1; 8 bases agree with TRBD1. Germline assignment: CDR1 MNHEY and CDR2 SMNVEV (reference sequence). The CDR3 is made up of 16 amino acids. The junction had 9 bases not matched to a gene; V was cut back by 2 bases and J by 4 bases. The CDR3 reads CASSLVAGGKVTEAFF. The CDR3 region has the DNA TGTGCCAGCAGTTTAGTGGCAGGGGGCAAAGTCACTGAAGCTTTCTTT.

This chain joins TRBV5-1 and TRBJ1-2; D is unresolved. Germline assignment: CDR1 SGHRS and CDR2 YFSETQ. CDR3 size: 18 residues. V lost 7 bases and J 5 bases, leaving 30 bases between the germline ends. The CDR3 loop reads CASSPQSGGSLQPYGYTF. CDR3 DNA sequence: TGCGCCAGCTCCCCCCAGAGTGGAGGCTCGCTACAACCATATGGCTACACCTTC.

CDR3 in amino acids: CASTPKGLAGPEETQYF. CDR3 bases: TGTGCCAGCACCCCGAAAGGACTAGCGGGACCCGAAGAGACCCAGTACTTC. The rearrangement links TRBV11-2 to TRBJ2-5; 12 bases agree with TRBD2. The J segment lost 3 bases and the V segment lost 7 bases, leaving 12 bases of the junction unmatched. The CDR3 loop spans 17 amino acids. Germline CDR1 and CDR2: SGHAT and FQNNGV.

The V and J genes are TRBV5-1 and TRBJ2-5; 11 bases match TRBD1. This CDR3 region has 16 residues. Germline CDR1 SGHRS, CDR2 YFSETQ. J gave up 4 bases and V 4 bases, and 9 bases lay outside the gene matches. In DNA, the CDR3 is TGCGCCAGCAGCGGAACGGACAGGGGGCGGGTAGAGACCCAGTACTTC. It yields the protein CASSGTDRGRVETQYF.